This record covers a single TCR beta chain. What it recognizes is unknown. Trimming removed 4 bases from V and 4 bases from J; junction bases left unmatched: 6. The CDR3 spans 15 residues. The V gene's germline CDR1 is PRHDT and CDR2 FYEKMQ (reference sequence). The sample originates from a study of early T cells in non-severe SARS-CoV-2 infection. Across the study: Unsorted whole-blood RNA was sequenced in bulk, leaving chains unpaired.

Study-level results: The matching step, a VDJdb search, favored anti-spike CD8 responses and missed private and CD4 specificities.

The library protocol tagged individual cDNA molecules with unique molecular identifiers. Each CDR3 protein gets one entry after TCRdb re-called the 5' RACE reads with MiXCR. Of about 76,000 distinct CDR3 sequences detected, 15% to 17% appear once; the ten largest clones hold roughly 12%. The sample comprised whole blood. V and J are TRBV13 and TRBJ2-2; 7 nucleotides line up with TRBD1. The clonotype originates from an adult who was a healthcare worker with PCR-confirmed SARS-CoV-2 infection or an uninfected control (not recorded which). CDR3 DNA: TGTGCCAGCAGCTCGCCAACAGGGGTCACCGGGGAGCTGTTTTTT. This encodes CASSSPTGVTGELFF.